One sample yielded the 9 T cell receptor beta chains listed below, sequenced in a study of blood T cells in healthy people across ages. PCR was performed a second time for about 6 to 12 cycles using a sample-barcoded 5' primer and a J-beta primer mix. TCRdb called the 5' RACE reads again in MiXCR, with one record for every CDR3 protein. The sample holds 1 million to 1.2 million distinct CDR3 sequences, more than 30% seen once. Material: blood. Receptor source: a young man in good health.

The J gene is TRBJ2-7, the V gene TRBV21-1; the table gives TRBD1 as D, unverified against the DNA. TRBV21-1 is given as a pseudogene. The length of the CDR3 is 17 residues. In DNA, the CDR3 is TGTGCCAGCAGCAAAGGGGGGAATGGGGTAGGGCCCTACGAGCAGTACTTC. As protein: CASSKGGNGVGPYEQYF.

This clonotype was found a few times. This chain links TRBV12-3 or TRBV12-4 with TRBJ1-5; D is perhaps TRBD1 (5 bases). V lost 3 bases and J 9 bases, leaving 15 bases between the germline ends. The CDR3 is 14 residues long. The CDR3 coding sequence is TGTGCCAGCAGTTTGGGGGGAGGTTATCGGCCCCAGCATTTT. Translated, it gives CASSLGGGYRPQHF.

The rearrangement joins TRBV2 to TRBJ1-1, with 9 nucleotides matching TRBD1. This CDR3 comprises 13 residues. The J segment lost 4 bases and the V segment lost 9 bases, leaving 6 bases of the junction unmatched. The V gene's germline CDR1 is SNHLY and CDR2 FYNNEI. Here the CDR3 reads CARIGQGSTEAFF. CDR3 nucleotides: TGTGCCAGGATAGGACAGGGGAGCACTGAAGCTTTCTTT.

A few counts support this clonotype. A much larger clone sits a single nucleotide away, making a read error possible. The chain links TRBV29-1 to TRBJ2-1; weak D call: TRBD2 (5 bases). The length of the CDR3 is 12 residues. Germline CDR1 reads SQVTM; CDR2 reads ANQGSEA. Between the trimmed V and J ends, which lost 4 bases and 7 bases, there was a span of 11 bases. The CDR3, as DNA: TGCAGCGTTGGCGAGGGTAGTAATGAGCAGTTCTTC. Translating it yields CSVGEGSNEQFF.

This clonotype was detected a few times. The rearrangement joins TRBV15 to TRBJ2-3; D not certain. Trimming removed 0 bases at V and 4 bases at J, with 2 bases between. The germline V gene encodes CDR1 LNHNV and CDR2 YYDKDF (reference sequence). The CDR3 sequence is 12 residues long. As DNA, the CDR3 is TGTGCCACCAGCAGAGAACCAGATACGCAGTATTTT. Its protein product is CATSREPDTQYF.

The chain combines TRBV7-2 with TRBJ1-2; D not certain. Germline lookup yields CDR1 SGHTA and CDR2 FQGNSA. This CDR3 is built from 13 residues. Trimming pared 3 bases from V and 3 bases from J, leaving 8 bases between. DNA of the CDR3: TGTGCCAGCAGCTTCAACAATGACTATGGCTACACCTTC. Residues: CASSFNNDYGYTF.

This sequence joins TRBV10-3 and TRBJ1-1; D unresolved. Trimming left V 1 base short and J 2 bases short, with 14 bases between. CDR1 is ENHRY and CDR2 is SYGVKD in the germline V gene. The CDR3 loop spans 16 amino acids. CDR3 bases: TGTGCCATCAGTGAGTATGTCGAGGGAATCAACACTGAAGCTTTCTTT. This gives the protein CAISEYVEGINTEAFF.

The table lists this clonotype with a few counts. The chain uses TRBV6-2 or TRBV6-3 and TRBJ2-1; the D gene could be TRBD1 or TRBD2 (5 bases each). The CDR3 has 15 residues. Trimming removed 5 bases from V and 2 bases from J, with 13 bases in between. Looked up from germline, CDR1 is MNHEY and CDR2 is SVGEGT. This chain's CDR3 is CASSPGTLTYNEQFF. As DNA, the CDR3 is TGTGCCAGCAGTCCCGGGACCCTGACCTACAATGAGCAGTTCTTC.

This clonotype turned up a few times. The V gene is TRBV5-1, the J gene TRBJ1-1, with D hard to call. Germline CDR1 SGHRS, CDR2 YFSETQ. Trimming shortened V by 4 bases and J by 1 base, and 14 bases separated the two germline ends. The CDR3 runs to 15 residues. CDR3 protein: CASSLKTPGNTEAFF. The CDR3 DNA reads TGCGCCAGCAGCCTCAAAACACCTGGGAACACTGAAGCTTTCTTT.